The T cell receptor beta chain described here comes from a study of beta chain features in type 1 diabetes. Comments on this clone: The antigen is unknown.

Germline V CDR1 and CDR2: SGHRS, YFSETQ. The CDR3 consists of 12 residues. Trimming cost V 0 bases and J 10 bases, with 10 bases left between them. Study-level points and caveats: High TCR expression in some cells could lead to their over-representation in cDNA sequencing. Moderately but significantly shorter TCRB CDR3s were found in Type 1 diabetes patients in all four CD4+ subsets.

Expressed TCRB transcripts were sequenced because the isolated RNA had all been reverse transcribed beforehand. Naive, central memory and regulatory T cell samples averaged about 3.4 million reads. Some clones are missing from TCRdb's copy, which holds only in-frame ones; the method was immunoSEQ multiplex PCR. Of 300,000 or so clones in the sample, roughly an eighth were seen once. A sort by CD45RO/CCR7/CD25/CD127/CD95/CD27 yielded CD4+ naive, central memory, regulatory and stem cell-like memory cells. This TCR came from a man younger than 45 with type 1 diabetes. This chain links TRBV5-1 with TRBJ1-2; D ambiguous. What was sequenced was naive CD4+ T cells from blood. This CDR3 is CASSLGADVYTF. The DNA for the CDR3 is TGCGCCAGCAGCTTGGGTGCAGATGTCTACACCTTC.